This is a list of T cell receptor beta chains from one sample in a study of T-cell reconstitution after alpha-beta-depleted transplantation in children. In TCRdb, the PCR reads were re-called with MiXCR into one record per CDR3 protein. The data contain about half a million distinct CDR3 sequences, approximately 13% of them singletons. This specimen consisted of PBMCs from the stem cell graft donor, obtained from the stem cell graft. Receptor source: a human donor who donated a stem cell graft to a child with combined immunodeficiency. Each CDR3 is given with its conserved first and last residue. Fields, in order: V gene, J gene, D gene, clone size, CDR3 length, CDR3 protein, CDR3 DNA. The D gene is left open where the match is weak. Clone size is shown for a subset of rows, as once, few, many or a class of expanded clone.

>TRBV5-1|TRBJ2-2|TRBD2|many|14
CASRTSGNTGELFF
TGCGCCAGCAGGACTAGCGGGAACACCGGGGAGCTGTTTTTT
>TRBV7-8|TRBJ2-7|NA|few|13
CASSSWAFYEQYF
TGTGCCAGCAGCTCCTGGGCCTTCTACGAGCAGTACTTC
>TRBV5-1|TRBJ2-1|NA|once|11
CASSLAHEQFF
TGCGCCAGCAGCTTGGCCCATGAGCAGTTCTTC
>TRBV7-2|TRBJ1-2|TRBD1|few|15
CASSNRDRGHYGYTF
TGTGCCAGCAGCAACCGGGACAGGGGACACTATGGCTACACCTTC
>TRBV3-1|TRBJ1-2|NA|NA|11
CASSQVGGYTF
TGTGCCAGCAGCCAAGTAGGAGGCTACACCTTC
>TRBV10-3|TRBJ2-3|NA|NA|12
CAIAASTDTQYF
TGTGCCATCGCGGCCAGCACAGATACGCAGTATTTT
>TRBV6-5|TRBJ1-2|NA|NA|17
CASSPDMHHRVNYGYTF
TGTGCCAGCAGTCCCGATATGCACCATCGGGTCAACTATGGCTACACCTTC
>TRBV4-2|TRBJ1-3|NA|few|17
CASSPSWTSEAGNTIYF
TGTGCCAGCAGCCCCTCGTGGACCAGTGAGGCAGGAAACACCATATATTTT
>TRBV5-1|TRBJ1-4|NA|NA|16
CASSPGWGGVDEKLFF
TGCGCCAGCAGCCCTGGTTGGGGGGGCGTGGATGAAAAACTGTTTTTT
>TRBV12-3/TRBV12-4|TRBJ1-1|TRBD1|NA|15
CASSPLTGMNTEAFF
TGTGCCAGCAGTCCCCTGACAGGGATGAACACTGAAGCTTTCTTT
>TRBV20-1|TRBJ2-5|NA|NA|15
CSAVQQGVPQETQYF
TGCAGTGCCGTGCAACAGGGTGTCCCGCAAGAGACCCAGTACTTC
>TRBV6-1|TRBJ1-6|NA|few|14
CASSEGTENSPLHF
TGTGCCAGCAGTGAAGGGACAGAAAATTCACCCCTCCACTTT
>TRBV7-6|TRBJ2-3|NA|NA|12
CASSKPTDTQYF
TGTGCCAGCAGCAAGCCCACAGATACGCAGTATTTT
>TRBV5-5|TRBJ1-1|NA|few|13
CASSSPRSTEAFF
TGTGCCAGCAGCTCCCCGCGTAGCACTGAAGCTTTCTTT
>TRBV21-1|TRBJ2-2|NA|many|19
CASRPTDGRPPRNTGELFF
TGTGCCAGCAGACCTACGGATGGTAGGCCTCCAAGGAACACCGGGGAGCTGTTTTTT
>TRBV5-6|TRBJ2-3|TRBD2|few|18
CASSLAMGLAGEQDTQYF
TGTGCCAGCAGCTTGGCCATGGGACTAGCGGGGGAACAAGATACGCAGTATTTT
>TRBV7-3|TRBJ2-3|TRBD1|few|14
CASSPGQFTDTQYF
TGTGCCAGCAGCCCGGGACAGTTTACAGATACGCAGTATTTT